The 4 T cell receptor beta chains below were found in one sample sequenced in a study of radiotherapy plus CTLA-4 blockade in lung cancer. Data came from immunoSEQ multiplex PCR; TCRdb stores just in-frame clones and leaves some out. The profile shows roughly 100,000 clones, more than 75% of them singletons. Sample: peripheral blood, taken from a patient treated with radiotherapy plus ipilimumab. The origin of the receptors is a human donor with non-small cell lung cancer that progressed on radiotherapy plus ipilimumab. Some clones in this sample may be carry-over from other donors' samples.

The rearrangement uses TRBV5-1 and TRBJ1-2; D unclear. Trimming shortened V by 0 bases and J by 4 bases, and 7 bases separated the two germline ends. CDR3 length: 13 amino acids. Germline values: CDR1 SGHRS, CDR2 YFSETQ. The CDR3 protein is CASSLERFYGYTF. In DNA form, the CDR3 reads TGCGCCAGCAGCTTGGAAAGGTTCTATGGCTACACCTTC.

J is TRBJ2-6 and V is TRBV18; unclear D gene. Germline V gene sequence: CDR1 KGHSH, CDR2 LQKENI. V dropped 6 bases and J dropped 1 base, with 13 bases sitting between them. This CDR3 has 16 amino acids. The CDR3 nucleotides are TGTGCCAGCTCCCCCCAAAGGATGTCTGGGGCCAACGTCCTGACTTTC. Its protein product is CASSPQRMSGANVLTF. Combining the CDR3 with reference TRBV18 and TRBJ2-6 gives the whole variable domain NAGVMQNPRHLVRRRGQEARLRCSPMKGHSHVYWYRQLPEEGLKFMVYLQKENIIDESGMPKERFSAEFPKEGPSILRIQQVVRGDSAAYFCASSPQRMSGANVLTFGAGSRLTVL.

The rearrangement uses TRBV4-3 and TRBJ2-1; D is uncertain. V shed 4 bases and J shed 6 bases, with 10 bases lying between them. The CDR3 is 13 residues long. From germline, CDR1 is LGHNA and CDR2 YSLEER. Here the CDR3 DNA reads TGCGCCAGCAGCCTTCGAGTCAGCAATGAGCAGTTCTTC. Translated, it gives CASSLRVSNEQFF.

V and J are TRBV7-3 and TRBJ2-2; no reliable D call. The V end lost 6 bases, the J end lost 6 bases, and 11 bases lay between the germline ends. The CDR3 is made up of 13 amino acids. CDR1 SGHTA and CDR2 FQGTGA come from the germline V gene. The CDR3 sequence is CASRSNTAGELFF. The DNA for the CDR3 is TGTGCCAGCAGGAGTAATACCGCCGGGGAGCTGTTTTTT.